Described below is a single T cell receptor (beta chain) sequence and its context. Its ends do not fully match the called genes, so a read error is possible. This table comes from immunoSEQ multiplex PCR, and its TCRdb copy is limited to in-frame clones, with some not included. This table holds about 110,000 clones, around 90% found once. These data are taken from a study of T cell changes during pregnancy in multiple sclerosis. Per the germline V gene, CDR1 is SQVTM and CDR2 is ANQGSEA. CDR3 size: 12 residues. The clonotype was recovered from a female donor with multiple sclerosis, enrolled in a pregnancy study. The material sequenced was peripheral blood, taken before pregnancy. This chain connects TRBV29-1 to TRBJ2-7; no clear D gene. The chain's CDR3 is CSVEDLSCEQYF. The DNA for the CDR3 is TGCAGCGTTGAAGATCTTTCCTGCGAGCAGTACTTC.